The 2 T cell receptor beta chains below were found in one sample sequenced in a study of T cell responses to AZD1222 COVID-19 vaccine. The method was immunoSEQ multiplex PCR; TCRdb's version includes in-frame clones alone and lacks a portion of them. The data hold some 130,000 clones, with 90% observed a single time. Sequenced here: peripheral blood, sampled on day 0 of AZD1222 vaccination. Source of these receptors: an adult in good health.

This chain uses TRBV6-7 with TRBJ2-5, with D perhaps matching TRBD2 (7 bases). TRBV6-7 is classed as an ORF, of uncertain function. The CDR3 consists of 18 residues. V lost 0 bases and J lost 2, with 19 bases in between. The DNA for the CDR3 is TGTGCCAGCAGTTACTCGAGGCATTGCGGGGGCGGGCAAGAGACCCAGTACTTC. Protein sequence: CASSYSRHCGGGQETQYF.

This sequence joins TRBV19 and TRBJ2-2; weak D call: TRBD1 (5 bases). The germline V and J ends were trimmed by 2 bases and 5 bases, with 12 bases remaining between them. Germline lookup yields CDR1 LNHDA and CDR2 SQIVND (reference sequence). The CDR3 extends over 15 amino acids. CDR3 amino acids: CASSIQGPRTGELFF. CDR3 in DNA: TGTGCCAGTAGTATACAGGGCCCCAGGACCGGGGAGCTGTTTTTT.